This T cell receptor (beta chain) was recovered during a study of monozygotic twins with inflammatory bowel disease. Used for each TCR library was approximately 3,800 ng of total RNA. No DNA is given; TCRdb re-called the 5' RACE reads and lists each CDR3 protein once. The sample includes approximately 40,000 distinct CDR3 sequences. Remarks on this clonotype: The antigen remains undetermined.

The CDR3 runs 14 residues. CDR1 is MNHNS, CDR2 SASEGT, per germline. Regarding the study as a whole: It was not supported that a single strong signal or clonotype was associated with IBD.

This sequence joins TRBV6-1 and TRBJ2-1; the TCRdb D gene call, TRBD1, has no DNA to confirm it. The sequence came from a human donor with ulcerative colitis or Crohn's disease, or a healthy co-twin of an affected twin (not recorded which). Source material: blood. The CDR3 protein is CASRGIRQYNEQFF.